Described below is a single T cell receptor (beta chain) sequence and its context. The data stem from a study of blood T cell repertoires in COVID-19. Across the whole study: T cells, B-cell-depleted T cells, or PBMCs supplied cDNA or gDNA.

In the authors' methods: Amplification of reference gene primers provided the estimated nucleated cell counts. Generated by immunoSEQ multiplex PCR, the TCRdb table keeps only in-frame clones and is missing some. Clone size and V and J calls were adopted from that table, with D and trimming inferred from the DNA. The sample lists over 350,000 clones; 86% were seen once. This receptor was identified in a woman younger than 45 with active or convalescent COVID-19. Sequencing used peripheral blood.

In DNA form, the CDR3 reads TGTGCCAGCAGCCGAGTGGAGACCCAGTACTTC. This gives the protein CASSRVETQYF. This chain uses TRBV5-6 with TRBJ2-5, with unresolved D. Trimming took off 4 bases at V and 5 bases at J, with 6 bases between the two ends. The CDR3 totals 11 residues. CDR1 and CDR2 (germline): SGHDT, YYEEEE.